This TCR beta chain comes out of a study of T cell responses to AZD1222 COVID-19 vaccine (dated by TCRdb to 2020 to 2022). Background on the whole study: AZD1222 recipients with second doses at about 4 weeks or about 12 weeks were pooled, because spike-specific TCR depth and breadth did not differ between schedules. A total of about 240 trial participants underwent TCR sequencing, of whom around 200 received two doses of AZD1222 and some 26 received two doses of the MenACWY control vaccine. Trial participants were enrolled by age into subgroups of 18-55, 56-69 and 70-plus years, and roughly 150, 30 and 60 TCR-sequenced participants, respectively, were included in these subgroups.

Measured from the cysteine to the phenylalanine, the CDR3 is 14 residues long. The kept DNA is CDR3 alone, 42 bases in frame from the first base. Taken from the germline V gene, the CDR1 and CDR2 loops are SGHTA and FQGNSA. Trimming costs V 1 base and J 2 bases, and their ends lie 9 bases apart. The intended sense of this specimen's time point label: baseline before first vaccination. Samples from vaccinated people were obtained from the UK trials COV001 and COV002, which included a single-blind randomized controlled phase 2/3 trial of AZD1222 (ChAdOx1 nCoV-19) in healthy adults. For TCRbeta chain sequencing, PBMC samples from trial participants were taken at day 0 and at day 28 after the second dose. The CDR3 regions of human TCRbeta chains were analyzed by immunosequencing. Regarding the original processing steps: Repertoire TCRs were checked for matches against a reference library of SARS-CoV-2-specific TCRs that had been generated using the MIRA antigen-specificity platform. Breadth meant the fraction of unique TCRs that were SARS-CoV-2-associated, whereas depth meant the fraction of total T cells that were SARS-CoV-2-associated. Using the MIRA data, each spike-specific TCR was mapped to the spike region that the TCR reacts to and placed in a CD4 or CD8 class. Log10-transformed breadth and depth values were compared by one-way ANOVA with Sidak's multiple comparisons tests. Sourced from immuneACCESS, this table was stored by TCRdb with only in-frame sequences that have V and J called. A share of the clones is absent; for the studies checked, an unresolved V gene accounts for under half, and the remainder has no known explanation. V, J and clone size derive from that table, while D and trimming were established from the DNA sequence. A total of around 100,000 clones appear in this sample, 92% of them only once. Together, the top ten hold over 1.5% of the sample.

Overall study results and their limits: In the small 56-69-year group, the increase in depth fell short of significance, most likely because of low power. Conclusions about previously exposed vaccinees were limited because only six or seven AZD1222 recipients were SARS-CoV-2 seropositive at baseline. Participants were mostly white British and included more females than males, and it was suggested by the authors that clonal diversity may have been underestimated. Because no samples from the day 14 peak response were available, repertoires could be characterized only after the peak T cell response. After two AZD1222 doses, spike-specific TCR breadth and depth were significantly higher than at day 0 and than in MenACWY recipients. The whole spike protein was spanned by vaccine-associated CD4 TCRs, and dominant responses were seen in regions 160-218 and 743-854. Reportedly, almost half of the unique spike-specific TCRs recognized epitopes lying outside the regions that are mutated in the B.1.351 and B.1.1.7 variants.

A few counts support this clone. Its target antigen remains unknown. Base qualities are not recorded, but no much larger clone differs from it by a single base. The material sequenced was peripheral blood, taken on day 0 of AZD1222 vaccination. The sequence links TRBV7-2 to TRBJ2-7; no confident D gene assignment can be made. The receptor comes from an adult in good health. DNA sequence: TGTGCCAGCAGCTTAGGTGCGGCAGCCTACGAGCAGTACTTC. Its protein reads: CASSLGAAAYEQYF.